Shown below are 10 T cell receptor beta chains from a single sample sequenced in a study of blood T cell repertoires in COVID-19. Repertoires were generated with immunoSEQ multiplex PCR, while TCRdb's copy carries only in-frame clones and drops some. The table records around 180,000 clones, roughly 88% of them present only once. Sequencing used peripheral blood. The receptors stem from a human donor with active or convalescent COVID-19. The donor label of this sample is uncertain.

The chain uses TRBV7-6 and TRBJ2-2; 11 nucleotides match TRBD2. From germline, CDR1 is SGHVS and CDR2 FNYEAQ. The CDR3 runs to 18 residues. Trimming took 6 bases from V and 4 from J; bases not matched to a gene: 13. The CDR3 DNA reads TGTGCCAGCAGACTTGGGACTAGCGGAGTACTGGGCACCGGGGAGCTGTTTTTT. As protein: CASRLGTSGVLGTGELFF.

V gene TRBV6-5 combines with J gene TRBJ2-5, with D perhaps matching TRBD2 (6 bases). V gave up 2 bases and J gave up 5 bases, with 12 bases separating them. This CDR3 contains 14 residues. Germline CDR1 is MNHEY and CDR2 is SVGAGI. The CDR3 DNA sequence: TGTGCCAGCAGTTACGGAGGGATTCTGGAGACCCAGTACTTC. Translation gives CASSYGGILETQYF.

This sequence joins TRBV12-3 or TRBV12-4 and TRBJ1-1; 7 bases are shared with TRBD1. With 7 bases clipped from V and 6 bases from J, the junction kept 8 bases outside the gene matches. The CDR3 loop spans 13 amino acids. The CDR3, as DNA: TGTGCCAGCACCTCAACAGGGGTGGCTGAAGCTTTCTTT. Translation: CASTSTGVAEAFF.

The chain carries TRBV9 and TRBJ1-1; D possibly corresponds to TRBD1 (6 bases). Germline assignment: CDR1 SGDLS and CDR2 YYNGEE. Trimming removed 3 bases at V and 7 bases at J, with 22 bases between. CDR3 length: 16 residues. The CDR3: CASSAGASAERGEAFF. For the CDR3, the DNA is TGTGCCAGCAGCGCAGGGGCTTCCGCTGAAAGGGGTGAAGCTTTCTTT.

This chain links TRBV6-5 with TRBJ2-3; D may be TRBD1 (5 bases). In germline, CDR1 is MNHEY, CDR2 SVGAGI. The CDR3 contains 14 residues. V dropped 4 bases and J dropped 1 base, with 9 bases sitting between them. This CDR3 reads CASSSRTRTDTQYF. As DNA, the CDR3 is TGTGCCAGCAGTTCTCGGACACGCACAGATACGCAGTATTTT.

The V and J genes are TRBV19 and TRBJ2-3, with a tentative D call TRBD2 (5 bases). In germline, CDR1 is LNHDA, CDR2 SQIVND (reference sequence). Trimming pared 2 bases from V and 1 base from J, leaving 10 bases between. The length of the CDR3 is 15 residues. The CDR3 DNA reads TGTGCCAGTAGTATAATTGCGGGCGGCACAGATACGCAGTATTTT. Its protein product is CASSIIAGGTDTQYF.

This clone appeared a single time. The rearrangement joins TRBV5-5 to TRBJ2-7; D perhaps matches TRBD2 (6 bases). Germline lookup yields CDR1 SGHKS and CDR2 YYEKEE (reference sequence). The V end lost 2 bases, the J end lost 6 bases, and 21 bases lay between the germline ends. The CDR3 covers 16 residues. The CDR3 sequence: CASSFDVSGGNLEQYF. In DNA, the CDR3 is TGTGCCAGCAGCTTCGATGTGTCAGGCGGGAATCTCGAGCAGTACTTC.

This clone was counted once. The J gene is TRBJ2-3, the V gene TRBV9; TRBD2 matches 8 bases. The CDR3 covers 15 residues. The germline gives CDR1 SGDLS, CDR2 YYNGEE. V was clipped by 2 bases and J by 0 bases; unmatched bases: 2. CDR3 sequence reads: CASSVRGGSTDTQYF. As DNA, the CDR3 is TGTGCCAGCAGCGTCCGGGGGGGAAGCACAGATACGCAGTATTTT.

V is TRBV5-1 and J is TRBJ2-7; D is unresolved. The CDR3 loop spans 14 amino acids. CDR1 is SGHRS and CDR2 is YFSETQ in the germline V gene. Trimming removed 0 bases at V and 4 bases at J, with 11 bases between. DNA for the CDR3: TGCGCCAGCAGCTTGGACTTATCGGGTTACGAGCAGTACTTC. This gives the protein CASSLDLSGYEQYF.

The chain carries TRBV18 and TRBJ2-7; 9 nucleotides match TRBD1. V trimming: 3 bases; J trimming: 5 bases; junction bases outside the gene matches: 8. CDR3 length equals 15 residues. CDR1 is KGHSH, CDR2 LQKENI, per germline. The CDR3 DNA is TGTGCCAGCTCACCTCCCGGGACAGGGTTCCACGAGCAGTACTTC. Its translation is CASSPPGTGFHEQYF. The full variable domain, its missing parts supplied by reference TRBV18 and TRBJ2-7, is NAGVMQNPRHLVRRRGQEARLRCSPMKGHSHVYWYRQLPEEGLKFMVYLQKENIIDESGMPKERFSAEFPKEGPSILRIQQVVRGDSAAYFCASSPPGTGFHEQYFGPGTRLTVT.